What follows is one T cell receptor beta chain and its context. As yet, its antigen is unknown. The data stem from a study of beta chain features in type 1 diabetes. Expressed TCRB transcripts were sequenced because the isolated RNA had all been reverse transcribed beforehand. Assay used: immunoSEQ multiplex PCR; TCRdb lists only in-frame clones, some missing. The sample records 120,000 to 150,000 clones, about 10% being singletons. The CDR3 spans 13 residues. The germline V gene encodes CDR1 MNHEY and CDR2 SMNVEV (reference sequence). The V gene end was trimmed by 5 bases and the J gene end by 4 bases; junction bases not matched to a gene: 4. Broader study findings: All four CD4+ subsets from Type 1 diabetes patients carried moderately but significantly shorter TCRB CDR3s. Shorter templates may be favored by PCR, equally so in patients and controls. Among patients, naive, central memory and Treg TCRB repertoires appeared more similar than among healthy donors. Sequencing the cDNA could make cells with high TCR expression show up more than they should.

This chain uses TRBV27 with TRBJ2-7; 8 bases fit TRBD2. The sequence was obtained from a young man in good health. Sequenced: naive CD4+ T cells from blood. The CDR3 bases are TGTGCCAGCAGTCGGGAGCGGGGGTACGAGCAGTACTTC. Protein sequence: CASSRERGYEQYF.